The 28 T cell receptor beta chains listed next were all sequenced from one sample in a study of blood T cells in healthy people across ages. A second roughly 6 to 12 cycle PCR used barcoded and J-beta primers. TCRdb reprocessed the 5' RACE reads with MiXCR, giving one entry per CDR3 protein. The repertoire holds 1.5 million to 2 million distinct CDR3 sequences, around 50% seen once, with more than 2% in the top ten. The sample comprised blood. The receptors were sampled from a woman in her 40s in good health.

The rearrangement links TRBV20-1 to TRBJ1-2; TRBD1 agrees at 10 bases. Trimming cost V 5 bases and J 3 bases; bases outside gene matches: 6. CDR1 is DFQATT and CDR2 is SNEGSKA in the germline V gene (reference sequence). The CDR3 has 14 residues. The CDR3 reads CSAQAGTGDYGYTF. The CDR3 nucleotides are TGCAGTGCTCAGGCCGGGACAGGGGACTATGGCTACACCTTC.

The gene calls are TRBV28 and TRBJ2-7; tentatively, D is TRBD1 (6 bases). Germline CDR1 MDHEN, CDR2 SYDVKM. This CDR3 contains 15 residues. Trimming cost V 6 bases and J 3 bases, with 18 bases left between them. The CDR3 spells CASSPRDTVLYEQYF. The CDR3 DNA reads as TGTGCCAGCAGCCCCCGGGACACTGTCCTCTACGAGCAGTACTTC.

This rearrangement joins TRBV6-1 to TRBJ1-4; TRBD1 is a possible D gene (6 bases). V dropped 5 bases and J dropped 2 bases, with 18 bases sitting between them. Germline-derived CDR1 and CDR2 are MNHNS and SASEGT. The CDR3 extends over 17 amino acids. CDR3 sequence reads: CASSRDRKRGTNEKLFF. The CDR3 DNA reads as TGTGCCAGCAGTAGAGACAGGAAGCGGGGCACTAATGAAAAACTGTTTTTT.

This clonotype turned up a few times. The chain couples TRBV6-5 to TRBJ2-7, with D perhaps TRBD2 (7 bases). The CDR3 runs to 15 residues. Germline CDR1 is MNHEY and CDR2 is SVGAGI. Trimming pared 6 bases from V and 5 bases from J, leaving 20 bases between. The CDR3 coding sequence is TGTGCCAGCAGCCGTCTGGGGGGGGCTGGGGACGAGCAGTACTTC. Its translation is CASSRLGGAGDEQYF.

This chain links TRBV28 with TRBJ2-7; D uncertain. Per germline, CDR1 MDHEN and CDR2 SYDVKM. The CDR3 has 14 amino acids. Between the trimmed V and J ends, which lost 7 bases and 3 bases, there was a span of 16 bases. CDR3 sequence reads: CASTQRGGYYEQYF. The CDR3 DNA reads as TGTGCCAGCACCCAACGAGGCGGATACTACGAGCAGTACTTC.

As for this clonotype: The junction and the germline gene differ at one end; a read error may be behind it. The gene calls are TRBV6-5 and TRBJ2-5; no definite D call. Germline CDR1 reads MNHEY; CDR2 reads SVGAGI. CDR3 size: 13 residues. The CDR3 nucleotides read TGTGCCAGCAGTGACTCGATGAAAGAGACCCAGTACTTC. It codes for CASSDSMKETQYF.

J is TRBJ2-1 and V is TRBV7-8; 8 nucleotides line up with TRBD2. With the DNA end fitting TRBJ2-7 better, the J assignment may be wrong. There are 16 residues in the CDR3. CDR1 and CDR2 (germline): SGHVS, FQNEAQ. This chain's CDR3 is CASSTSGGALRNEQYF. The CDR3 DNA reads TGTGCCAGCTCAACCTCGGGGGGGGCCCTTAGGAATGAGCAGTACTTC.

This clonotype has more than one count but fewer than ten. The V gene is TRBV12-3 or TRBV12-4, the J gene TRBJ2-3, with D perhaps TRBD2 (6 bases). The length of the CDR3 is 15 residues. Trimming took 0 bases from V and 2 from J, leaving 9 bases between them. The CDR3 sequence is CASSLASGFTDTQYF. In DNA, the CDR3 is TGTGCCAGCAGTTTAGCTAGCGGATTCACAGATACGCAGTATTTT.

J is TRBJ1-5 and V is TRBV20-1; D gene ambiguous. V was shortened by 0 bases and J by 0 bases, with 6 bases between the two germline ends. Germline-derived CDR1 and CDR2 are DFQATT and SNEGSKA (reference sequence). This CDR3 region has 14 residues. CDR3 sequence: CSAREPYSNQPQHF. CDR3 in DNA: TGCAGTGCTAGAGAGCCTTATAGCAATCAGCCCCAGCATTTT.

The chain has TRBV4-3 and TRBJ2-1; TRBD1 might be the D (6 bases). This CDR3 contains 18 residues. Trimming stripped 0 bases from V and 2 bases from J, with 17 bases between. Germline V gene sequence: CDR1 LGHNA, CDR2 YSLEER. The DNA of the CDR3 is TGCGCCAGCAGCCAAGAAAAAAGGGTTCAGGGGACCTACAATGAGCAGTTCTTC. Its translation: CASSQEKRVQGTYNEQFF.

This clonotype came up a few times. The chain has TRBV29-1 and TRBJ2-7, with D possibly TRBD1 on 6 matching bases. Trimming shortened V by 6 bases and J by 4 bases, and 16 bases separated the two germline ends. From germline, CDR1 is SQVTM and CDR2 ANQGSEA. This CDR3 region has 13 residues. CDR3 in amino acids: CSVRGQSQYEQYF. Written as DNA, the CDR3 is TGCAGCGTAAGAGGACAGTCCCAATACGAGCAGTACTTC.

There are a few counts of this clonotype. The chain combines TRBV7-9 with TRBJ2-3; D not certain. Germline assignment: CDR1 SEHNR and CDR2 FQNEAQ (reference sequence). The CDR3 runs 14 residues. Trimming took off 4 bases at V and 0 bases at J, with 8 bases between the two ends. Here the CDR3 reads CASSSKRSTDTQYF. The CDR3 DNA reads as TGTGCCAGCAGCTCCAAACGAAGCACAGATACGCAGTATTTT.

The chain combines TRBV7-2 with TRBJ1-2, with D possibly TRBD1 on 5 matching bases. V was pared by 2 bases and J by 4 bases, with 8 bases between. Germline assignment: CDR1 SGHTA and CDR2 FQGNSA. This CDR3 comprises 13 residues. DNA for the CDR3: TGTGCCAGCAGCTTAATAGGGGCCTATGGCTACACCTTC. Translated, it gives CASSLIGAYGYTF.

J is TRBJ2-6 and V is TRBV6-2 or TRBV6-3, with D unclear. Looked up from germline, CDR1 is MNHEY and CDR2 is SVGEGT. The CDR3 is made up of 19 amino acids. V lost 6 bases and J lost 0, with 21 bases in between. CDR3 region: CASSDILANWSSGANVLTF. CDR3 in DNA: TGTGCCAGCAGCGACATCCTCGCCAACTGGTCCTCTGGGGCCAACGTCCTGACTTTC.

The V call is TRBV7-8, the J call TRBJ2-3; TRBD1 agrees at 8 bases. The ends lost 4 bases at V and 2 bases at J; junction bases unmatched: 5. CDR3 size: 15 residues. Looked up from germline, CDR1 is SGHVS and CDR2 is FQNEAQ. Here the CDR3 reads CASSYGTGDTDTQYF. In DNA form, the CDR3 reads TGTGCCAGCAGCTACGGGACAGGTGACACAGATACGCAGTATTTT.

The gene calls are TRBV12-3 or TRBV12-4 and TRBJ2-5; TRBD1 or TRBD2 may be the D gene (5 bases each). Trimming took off 3 bases at V and 11 bases at J, with 19 bases between the two ends. The CDR3 is 14 residues long. This chain's CDR3 is CASSLIRDLNEQYF. In nucleotides, the CDR3 is TGTGCCAGCAGTTTGATCCGGGACCTTAATGAGCAGTACTTC.

The rearrangement links TRBV7-2 to TRBJ2-5, with TRBD2 matching 12 bases. The germline V gene encodes CDR1 SGHTA and CDR2 FQGNSA. The CDR3 is 17 residues long. Trimming cost V 1 base and J 2 bases; bases outside gene matches: 5. The chain's CDR3 is CASSLGRLAGVQETQYF. The CDR3 bases are TGTGCCAGCAGCTTAGGAAGACTAGCGGGGGTACAAGAGACCCAGTACTTC.

This chain links TRBV2 with TRBJ1-2; weak D call: TRBD1 (5 bases). The CDR3 sequence is 13 residues long. V gave up 6 bases and J gave up 3 bases, with 11 bases separating them. Per germline, CDR1 SNHLY and CDR2 FYNNEI. The CDR3: CASRGDGYYGYTF. For the CDR3, the DNA is TGTGCCAGCAGGGGGGACGGCTACTATGGCTACACCTTC.

The chain uses TRBV20-1 and TRBJ1-4; a weak D match, TRBD1 (6 bases). CDR3 size: 16 residues. The germline V gene has CDR1 DFQATT and CDR2 SNEGSKA (reference sequence). V was pared by 0 bases and J by 8 bases, with 19 bases between. The CDR3 DNA follows: TGCAGTGCTAGAGAGCACCAGGGGCTAGGGAGGGAAAAACTGTTTTTT. Translation: CSAREHQGLGREKLFF.

The chain employs TRBV24-1 and TRBJ2-5; 11 nucleotides match TRBD1. The J call may be faulty, since TRBJ2-1 better matches the DNA end. The germline V gene encodes CDR1 KGHDR and CDR2 SFDVKD. The length of the CDR3 is 15 residues. This CDR3 reads CATGAGQGDQETQFF. In DNA, the CDR3 is TGTGCCACCGGGGCGGGACAGGGGGATCAAGAGACCCAGTTCTTC.

The rearrangement joins TRBV20-1 to TRBJ1-6; 7 nucleotides line up with TRBD1. The CDR3 length is 14 residues. In germline, CDR1 is DFQATT, CDR2 SNEGSKA (reference sequence). Losses at the gene ends were 6 bases for V and 5 bases for J; bases not matched to a gene: 7. CDR3 region: CSADRTGDNSPLHF. The CDR3 DNA is TGCAGTGCAGATAGGACAGGCGATAATTCACCCCTCCACTTT.

This clonotype was picked up one time. Just one base apart from a much larger clone, this may be a read error. The chain is built from TRBV10-3 and TRBJ2-5; D might be TRBD1 or TRBD2, each matching 5 bases. This CDR3 has 13 residues. CDR1 and CDR2 (germline): ENHRY, SYGVKD. CDR3 sequence reads: CASSEGFGETQYF. The DNA for the CDR3 is TGTGCCAGCAGTGAGGGGTTTGGGGAGACCCAGTACTTC.

The chain uses TRBV5-1 and TRBJ2-1; TRBD1 matches 7 bases. V was clipped by 4 bases and J by 3 bases; unmatched bases: 7. Germline V lookup: CDR1 SGHRS, CDR2 YFSETQ. This CDR3 is 15 amino acids long. CDR3 sequence reads: CASSLNGQDYNEQFF. The DNA of the CDR3 is TGCGCCAGCAGCCTGAACGGACAGGACTACAATGAGCAGTTCTTC.

The chain uses TRBV20-1 and TRBJ1-1; tentatively, D is TRBD1 (5 bases). Germline lookup yields CDR1 DFQATT and CDR2 SNEGSKA (reference sequence). The CDR3 totals 15 residues. V was cut by 3 bases and J by 0 bases, with 14 bases left in between. The CDR3 loop reads CSARNEGGVNTEAFF. Here the CDR3 DNA reads TGCAGTGCTAGGAACGAAGGAGGGGTGAACACTGAAGCTTTCTTT.

CDR3 DNA sequence: TGTGCCAGCACTAGCGGAGACTCCTACGAGCAGTACTTC. It specifies CASTSGDSYEQYF. This chain uses TRBV12-3 or TRBV12-4 with TRBJ2-7; 7 bases agree with TRBD2. This CDR3 comprises 13 residues. J was trimmed by 0 bases and V by 7 bases; bases with no gene match: 3.

The sample holds a few counts of this clonotype. The chain carries TRBV7-2 and TRBJ2-1; 7 bases align to TRBD1. Germline V gene lookup returns CDR1 SGHTA and CDR2 FQGNSA. The CDR3 length is 17 residues. V lost 3 bases to trimming and J lost 7 bases; unmatched junction nucleotides: 15. In nucleotides, the CDR3 is TGTGCCAGCAGCTTCGCCGGACAGGCGAGGGGTAGAAATGAGCAGTTCTTC. This sequence encodes CASSFAGQARGRNEQFF.

This clonotype appeared once. It differs at one base from a far larger clone, so likely a read error. This chain joins TRBV2 and TRBJ2-1, with D uncertain. This CDR3 comprises 11 residues. Trimming took off 8 bases at V and 13 bases at J, with 15 bases between the two ends. Germline CDR1 reads SNHLY; CDR2 reads FYNNEI. CDR3 DNA sequence: TGTGCCAGCTCGTCGACGGAGACCCAGTTCTTC. It translates to CASSSTETQFF.

This clonotype was seen a few times. V is TRBV4-2 and J is TRBJ2-3; D might be TRBD1 or TRBD2, each matching 6 bases. The germline V gene has CDR1 LGHNA and CDR2 YNFKEQ. This CDR3 has 13 residues. V lost 0 bases and J lost 14, with 15 bases in between. Here the CDR3 DNA reads TGTGCCAGCAGCCAAGAACGGAGGGGGAGTTTGTATTTT. This gives the protein CASSQERRGSLYF.